Below, one T cell receptor (beta chain) is given with its context. V dropped 7 bases and J dropped 6 bases, with 9 bases sitting between them. CDR3 length: 12 residues. This sample is part of a study of blood T cell repertoires in COVID-19. Study processing details: Quantification of nucleated cells was approximated via reference gene primer amplification. Using immunoSEQ multiplex PCR, the repertoire was profiled, and TCRdb retains in-frame clones only, with some absent. V, J and clone size are those of that table, while D and trimming were read from the DNA. The data contain roughly 320,000 clones, around nine tenths of them seen just once; the ten biggest clones take up 1% to 1.5%.

The V call is TRBV12-3 or TRBV12-4, the J call TRBJ2-2, with D tentatively TRBD1 (5 bases). This TCR came from a man between 65 and 85 years old with acute or convalescent COVID-19. Sequencing was carried out using peripheral blood. The CDR3 region is CASTSGPGELFF. The CDR3 DNA follows: TGTGCCAGCACCTCAGGGCCCGGGGAGCTGTTTTTT.